The rows below give T cell receptor beta chains drawn from one sample of a study of blood T cell repertoires in COVID-19. Assay: immunoSEQ multiplex PCR; the TCRdb copy retains only in-frame clones and omits some. The repertoire holds some 220,000 clones, with about 79% as singletons. Sequencing input: peripheral blood. The source is a man aged 50-59 years with active or convalescent COVID-19. Each CDR3 is given with its conserved first and last residue. D genes are given only for firm matches. The size of a clone is reported for some rows only, either as once, few or many, or as a class for expanded clones.

CDR3nt,CDR3aa,j_gene,d_gene,abundance,v_gene
TGTGCCAGCAGCTTCGGACTAGCGGGAGGGCCGAGGGAGACCCAGTACTTC,CASSFGLAGGPRETQYF,TRBJ2-5,TRBD2,-,TRBV7-9
TGTGCCAGCAGCTTCGGACAGGCCGCCCCCCTCCACTTT,CASSFGQAAPLHF,TRBJ1-6,TRBD1,-,TRBV5-6
TGTGCCAGCAGTTTACCAGGACAGGGCGGGAAGTTCTTC,CASSLPGQGGKFF,TRBJ2-1,TRBD1,-,TRBV28
TGTGCCAGCACCGGGACAGGGGGCCTTGGTTCACCCCTCCACTTT,CASTGTGGLGSPLHF,TRBJ1-6,TRBD1,-,TRBV6-5
TGCAGCGCCGGGGGGCTGAACACCGGGGAGCTGTTTTTT,CSAGGLNTGELFF,TRBJ2-2,-,once,TRBV29-1
TGTGCCAGCAGTGAGTCTCCTAGCGGGGCCGAGCAGTTCTTC,CASSESPSGAEQFF,TRBJ2-1,TRBD2,once,TRBV2
TGCAGCGTAGCTCGTTCGGGGGTTTCGAACACCGGGGAGCTGTTTTTT,CSVARSGVSNTGELFF,TRBJ2-2,-,-,TRBV29-1
TGTGCCAGCAGCTCGACCACAGGGGGCGCAGATACGCAGTATTTT,CASSSTTGGADTQYF,TRBJ2-3,TRBD1,once,TRBV7-3
TGTGCCAGCGTAAGGGGCAGTGAAGCTTTCTTT,CASVRGSEAFF,TRBJ1-1,-,-,TRBV7-9
TGTGCCAGCAGCTTACAGAACTATGGCTACACCTTC,CASSLQNYGYTF,TRBJ1-2,-,-,TRBV7-9
TGTGCCAGCAGTCTCTACTACGAGCAGTACTTC,CASSLYYEQYF,TRBJ2-7,-,-,TRBV28
TGTGCCAGCAGCACCAGCGGGGAAGCTCAAGAGACCCAGTACTTC,CASSTSGEAQETQYF,TRBJ2-5,TRBD2,-,TRBV7-3
TGTGCCAGCAGTTTAGTAGGACTACCCCGGGCGGCCAAAAACATTCAGTACTTC,CASSLVGLPRAAKNIQYF,TRBJ2-4,-,once,TRBV28
TGTGCCAGCTCACACCGGACTAGCGGGGGCGATGAGCAGTTCTTC,CASSHRTSGGDEQFF,TRBJ2-1,TRBD2,few,TRBV18
TGTGCCAGCAGTTTATCGGCAGGGGCGGGGGCAGATACGCAGTATTTT,CASSLSAGAGADTQYF,TRBJ2-3,-,once,TRBV27
TGTGCCAGCAGTGAAGCGAGGAACACCGGGGAGCTGTTTTTT,CASSEARNTGELFF,TRBJ2-2,-,few,TRBV2
TGTGCCAGCAGCTCCCTGACAGGTGCCAACTATGGCTACACCTTC,CASSSLTGANYGYTF,TRBJ1-2,-,-,TRBV5-6
TGTGCCAGCAGCCTACCGGGACTAGCAAAGTCCCCCTACGAGCAGTACTTC,CASSLPGLAKSPYEQYF,TRBJ2-7,TRBD2,-,TRBV28
TGTGCCAGCAGTCACCGGGACAGGGGTTACGGTTCACCCCTCCACTTT,CASSHRDRGYGSPLHF,TRBJ1-6,TRBD1,-,TRBV6-2/TRBV6-3
TGTGCCAGCAGTTTGAGACTAGCGGGAGGGAATGAGCAGTTCTTC,CASSLRLAGGNEQFF,TRBJ2-1,TRBD2,-,TRBV27
TGTGCCAGCAGCTTGGGGGCTAATGAGCAGTTCTTC,CASSLGANEQFF,TRBJ2-1,-,-,TRBV5-4
TGTGCCAGCAGGACGACAGGGGTGACAGGCTACACCTTC,CASRTTGVTGYTF,TRBJ1-2,TRBD1,-,TRBV6-5
TGTGCCAGCAGCTCGCTTGACGGGTATAGCAATCAGCCCCAGCATTTT,CASSSLDGYSNQPQHF,TRBJ1-5,-,-,TRBV7-8
TGTGCCAGCTCACTTACAGGGGATTCGACAGATACGCAGTATTTT,CASSLTGDSTDTQYF,TRBJ2-3,TRBD1,once,TRBV18
TGCAGCGTTGCTCGGACAGCAGACCCCAATGAGCAGTTCTTC,CSVARTADPNEQFF,TRBJ2-1,-,-,TRBV29-1
TGCAGCGTAGACCTCGGACTCGACGAGCAGTACTTC,CSVDLGLDEQYF,TRBJ2-7,-,-,TRBV29-1
TGTGCCAGCAGCCACTGGGAGACCGTAGAGACCCAGTACTTC,CASSHWETVETQYF,TRBJ2-5,-,-,TRBV7-9
TGTGCCAGCAGTCCGGACAGGGAAGGGGGTCAGCCCCAGCATTTT,CASSPDREGGQPQHF,TRBJ1-5,TRBD1,-,TRBV3-1/TRBV3-2
TGCAGCGTTGAGGCGGACATTAACGCAGATACGCAGTATTTT,CSVEADINADTQYF,TRBJ2-3,-,-,TRBV29-1
TGTGCCAGCAGCCCGAACTGGAACACTGAAGCTTTCTTT,CASSPNWNTEAFF,TRBJ1-1,-,-,TRBV6-5
TGTGCCAGCAGTTACGGGACTAGCGAGACCCAGTACTTC,CASSYGTSETQYF,TRBJ2-5,TRBD2,-,TRBV6-5
TGCGCCAGCAGCCAGTGGATCCTTGGACTAGCGGATCAAGAGACCCAGTACTTC,CASSQWILGLADQETQYF,TRBJ2-5,TRBD2,few,TRBV4-3
TGTGCCAGCAGTGAGGGACCGGGGACTGATAGCAATCAGCCCCAGCATTTT,CASSEGPGTDSNQPQHF,TRBJ1-5,-,-,TRBV2
TGTGCCAGCAGCTTAGGGTTTACCTATTCCGATGAGCAGTTCTTC,CASSLGFTYSDEQFF,TRBJ2-1,-,-,TRBV7-8
TGTGCCAGCAGCTTAGAACGAGGCTCAAGAGCTTTCTTT,CASSLERGSRAFF,TRBJ1-1,-,-,TRBV11-2
TGTGCCAGCAGTTTCGGACTGGGAGAGACCCAGTACTTC,CASSFGLGETQYF,TRBJ2-5,-,-,TRBV2
TGCGCCAGCAGTGTAGGGAGTAACTATGGCTACACCTTC,CASSVGSNYGYTF,TRBJ1-2,-,-,TRBV10-2
TGCGCCAGCAGCTTGGCCATCTCCTACAATGAGCAGTTCTTC,CASSLAISYNEQFF,TRBJ2-1,-,-,TRBV5-1
TGTGCCAGCAGCAAAAGACTAGCGGGTTACAATGAGCAGTTCTTC,CASSKRLAGYNEQFF,TRBJ2-1,TRBD2,-,TRBV6-2/TRBV6-3
TGTGCCAGCTCACCGGGGCAGAACACCGGGGAGCTGTTTTTT,CASSPGQNTGELFF,TRBJ2-2,-,-,TRBV18
TGCGCCAGCAGCTCCACCCAGGGGAAGGGTAGCACTGAAGCTTTCTTT,CASSSTQGKGSTEAFF,TRBJ1-1,-,-,TRBV5-1
TGTGCCAGCAGCTCTACAGGGGGGACCTATAGCGAGCAGTTCTTC,CASSSTGGTYSEQFF,TRBJ2-1,TRBD1,-,TRBV11-2
TGTGCCAGCAGCTTGCTTGAGAGGGACACCGGGGAGCTGTTTTTT,CASSLLERDTGELFF,TRBJ2-2,-,-,TRBV5-5
TGTGCCAGCAGTACTTACAGGGGGCTAACTGAAAAACTGTTTTTT,CASSTYRGLTEKLFF,TRBJ1-4,TRBD1,-,TRBV6-6